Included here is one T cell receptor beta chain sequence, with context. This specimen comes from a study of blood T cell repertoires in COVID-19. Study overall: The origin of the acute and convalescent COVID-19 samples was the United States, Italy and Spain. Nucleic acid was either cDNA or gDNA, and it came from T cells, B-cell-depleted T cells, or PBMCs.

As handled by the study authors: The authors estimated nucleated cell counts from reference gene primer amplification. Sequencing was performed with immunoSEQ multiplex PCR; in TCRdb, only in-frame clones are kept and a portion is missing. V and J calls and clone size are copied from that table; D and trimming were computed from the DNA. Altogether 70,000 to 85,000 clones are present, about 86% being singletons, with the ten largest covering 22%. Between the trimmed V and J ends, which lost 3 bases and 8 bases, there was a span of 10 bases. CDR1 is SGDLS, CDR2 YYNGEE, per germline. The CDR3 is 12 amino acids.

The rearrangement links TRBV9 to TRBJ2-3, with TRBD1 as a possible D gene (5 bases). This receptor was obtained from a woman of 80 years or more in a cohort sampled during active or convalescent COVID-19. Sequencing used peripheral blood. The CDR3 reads CASSEPRVTQYF. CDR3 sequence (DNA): TGTGCCAGCAGCGAACCCAGGGTTACGCAGTATTTT.